These T cell receptor beta chains were read from a single sample in a study of T cells in pancreatic ductal adenocarcinoma. Assay used: immunoSEQ multiplex PCR; TCRdb lists only in-frame clones, some missing. The profile shows around 570 clones, nearly 90% of them singletons. The sequenced sample was pancreatic tumor tissue. The receptors originated from a human donor with pancreatic ductal adenocarcinoma. The donor label of this sample is uncertain. CDR3s include the opening cysteine and the closing phenylalanine or tryptophan. D genes are given only for firm matches. Rows may omit the clone size; those that give it use once, few, many or a size class.

j_call d_call clone_size v_call cdr3_aa cdr3_nt
TRBJ1-4 TRBD1 - TRBV28 CASRTGGEKLFF TGTGCCAGCAGGACAGGGGGGGAAAAACTGTTTTTT
TRBJ2-7 - - TRBV7-8 CASSLIRSRSYEQYF TGTGCCAGCAGCTTAATTCGCTCGCGCTCCTACGAGCAGTACTTC
TRBJ1-1 - - TRBV11-2 CASSLEAAVNTEAFF TGTGCCAGCAGCTTAGAAGCGGCTGTGAACACTGAAGCTTTCTTT
TRBJ2-3 TRBD1 - TRBV18 CASSPWTGYTDTQYF TGTGCCAGCTCACCGTGGACAGGGTACACAGATACGCAGTATTTT
TRBJ2-1 - - TRBV5-1 CASSFGAYRDEQFF TGCGCCAGCAGCTTCGGGGCTTACAGGGATGAGCAGTTCTTC
TRBJ1-5 TRBD1 few TRBV6-6 CASSSTDRGGNQPQHF TGTGCCAGCAGTTCCACGGACAGGGGAGGCAATCAGCCCCAGCATTTT
TRBJ2-7 - - TRBV19 CASSIERAGEQYF TGTGCCAGTAGTATAGAAAGGGCGGGCGAGCAGTACTTC
TRBJ1-6 TRBD1 - TRBV7-8 CASSFRSYTGDYNSPLHF TGTGCCAGCAGCTTCCGCTCGTACACAGGGGATTATAATTCACCCCTCCACTTT
TRBJ1-5 TRBD1 - TRBV5-1 CASSLEGDRTYSNQPQHF TGCGCCAGCAGCTTGGAGGGGGACAGAACTTATAGCAATCAGCCCCAGCATTTT
TRBJ2-1 TRBD2 - TRBV23-1 CASSQSRLAGRDNEQFF TGCGCCAGCAGTCAATCACGACTAGCGGGAAGAGACAATGAGCAGTTCTTC
TRBJ2-1 TRBD1 - TRBV11-3 CASSLRGTGGNEQFF TGTGCCAGCAGCTTAAGAGGGACAGGTGGTAATGAGCAGTTCTTC
TRBJ2-7 - - TRBV5-1 CASSLAPGIAYEQYF TGCGCCAGCAGCTTGGCCCCCGGGATCGCCTACGAGCAGTACTTC
TRBJ2-3 - - TRBV7-6 CASSPRLSTDTQYF TGTGCCAGCAGCCCCCGACTCAGCACAGATACGCAGTATTTT
TRBJ1-1 - - TRBV30 CAWMGDRRTTEAFF TGTGCCTGGATGGGGGACCGTCGAACAACTGAAGCTTTCTTT
TRBJ1-3 TRBD1 - TRBV9 CASSKRTGTNSGNTIYF TGTGCCAGCAGCAAGCGGACAGGGACCAACTCTGGAAACACCATATATTTT
TRBJ1-3 - - TRBV9 CASSRNSGNTIYF TGTGCCAGCAGCCGGAACTCTGGAAACACCATATATTTT
TRBJ2-1 - - TRBV7-2 CASSLGEQFF TGTGCCAGCAGCTTAGGTGAGCAGTTCTTC
TRBJ2-3 TRBD2 - TRBV30 CAWSTPGLAEYTDTQYF TGTGCCTGGAGCACACCGGGACTAGCGGAGTACACAGATACGCAGTATTTT
TRBJ2-4 - - TRBV30 CAWSVQRKNIQYF TGTGCCTGGAGTGTCCAGCGGAAAAACATTCAGTACTTC
TRBJ2-3 - - TRBV7-2 CASSLAVGRKADTQYF TGTGCCAGCAGCTTAGCGGTAGGGAGAAAGGCAGATACGCAGTATTTT